Following are 29 T cell receptor beta chains from one sample sequenced in a study of shared clonotypes between healthy human individuals. In the naive CD8 group, cells lacked CD45RO and were positively selected for CCR7, so terminally differentiated effector memory CD45RA+ cells were left out. Generated by immunoSEQ multiplex PCR, the TCRdb table keeps only in-frame clones and is missing some. The data contain roughly 2.1 million clones, 93% of them seen just once; the ten biggest clones take up more than 1.5%. The sample was naive CD8+ T cells from PBMCs. The source is a man younger than 30 in good health. Some clones in this sample may be carry-over from other donors' samples.

The V and J genes are TRBV6-5 and TRBJ2-7; D is undetermined. Germline-derived CDR1 and CDR2 are MNHEY and SVGAGI. The CDR3 is 13 residues long. Trimming removed 4 bases from V and 2 bases from J, with 9 bases in between. The CDR3 loop reads CASSLGPTYEQYF. The CDR3 DNA reads as TGTGCCAGCAGTTTAGGGCCCACCTACGAGCAGTACTTC.

The chain combines TRBV29-1 with TRBJ1-2; unclear D gene. V was cut by 6 bases and J by 0 bases, with 11 bases left in between. This CDR3 has 13 amino acids. Germline V gene lookup returns CDR1 SQVTM and CDR2 ANQGSEA. The CDR3 sequence: CSVSTQSNYGYTF. The DNA for the CDR3 is TGCAGCGTATCCACACAGTCTAACTATGGCTACACCTTC.

The chain combines TRBV25-1 with TRBJ1-6; D call uncertain. The germline V gene has CDR1 MGHDK and CDR2 SYGVNS. The CDR3 runs to 17 residues. Trimming removed 2 bases at V and 0 bases at J, with 11 bases between. The CDR3 protein is CASSEGRDSSYNSPLHF. The CDR3 coding sequence is TGTGCCAGCAGTGAAGGGAGGGATAGCTCCTATAATTCACCCCTCCACTTT.

This sequence joins TRBV9 and TRBJ2-7; the D gene could be TRBD1 or TRBD2 (5 bases each). Trimming removed 0 bases at V and 0 bases at J, with 10 bases between. Per germline, CDR1 SGDLS and CDR2 YYNGEE. The CDR3 contains 15 residues. Here the CDR3 reads CASSVGWGPSYEQYF. CDR3 sequence (DNA): TGTGCCAGCAGCGTAGGGTGGGGACCCTCCTACGAGCAGTACTTC.

In its sample, this clone was seen once. The rearrangement uses TRBV19 and TRBJ2-3; TRBD2 matches 13 bases. V was pared by 4 bases and J by 2 bases, with 9 bases of the junction left unmatched. This CDR3 comprises 18 residues. Germline CDR1 reads LNHDA; CDR2 reads SQIVND (reference sequence). In DNA form, the CDR3 reads TGTGCCAGTAGTACCCCCTCGGGGACTAGCGGGGTCACAGATACGCAGTATTTT. Amino acid sequence: CASSTPSGTSGVTDTQYF.

J is TRBJ2-3 and V is TRBV9; 8 bases map to TRBD2. V was clipped by 4 bases and J by 0 bases; unmatched bases: 10. Germline CDR1 SGDLS, CDR2 YYNGEE. The CDR3 loop spans 17 amino acids. CDR3: CASSPRGSGASTDTQYF. The CDR3 nucleotides are TGTGCCAGCAGCCCCAGGGGTAGCGGGGCTAGCACAGATACGCAGTATTTT.

This chain joins TRBV6-1 and TRBJ2-2; 10 nucleotides align to TRBD1. The CDR3 covers 14 residues. Germline assignment: CDR1 MNHNS and CDR2 SASEGT. The trim removed 7 bases at V and 6 bases at J, leaving 5 bases unmatched. CDR3 DNA: TGTGCCAGCATTAGGACAGGGGGGGCCGGGGAGCTGTTTTTT. This sequence encodes CASIRTGGAGELFF.

V usage is TRBV6-4 and J usage is TRBJ1-1; no firm D call. The length of the CDR3 is 12 residues. Germline V gene sequence: CDR1 MRHNA, CDR2 SNTAGT. The V gene lost 10 bases and the J gene lost 5 bases, with 14 bases spanning the gap. The CDR3 bases are TGTGCCACACCCGGGGTTGGTACTGAAGCTTTCTTT. Encoded protein: CATPGVGTEAFF.

V and J are TRBV15 and TRBJ2-7, with TRBD1 identical over 8 bases. This CDR3 contains 16 residues. V was pared by 0 bases and J by 3 bases, with 7 bases of the junction left unmatched. Germline V gene lookup returns CDR1 LNHNV and CDR2 YYDKDF (reference sequence). The CDR3 loop is CATSREGTGGFYEQYF. DNA for the CDR3: TGTGCCACCAGCAGAGAGGGGACAGGAGGATTCTACGAGCAGTACTTC. The variable domain in full, completed from reference TRBV15 and TRBJ2-7, reads DAMVIQNPRYQVTQFGKPVTLSCSQTLNHNVMYWYQQKSSQAPKLLFHYYDKDFNNEADTPDNFQSRRPNTSFCFLDIRSPGLGDTAMYLCATSREGTGGFYEQYFGPGTRLTVT.

The chain couples TRBV2 to TRBJ1-1; D perhaps matches TRBD1 (6 bases). Trimming left V 6 bases short and J 1 base short, with 15 bases between. CDR1 and CDR2 (germline): SNHLY, FYNNEI. The CDR3 spans 15 residues. The CDR3 bases are TGTGCCAGCAGGGGGCCCGGGACACCGAACACTGAAGCTTTCTTT. Translation gives CASRGPGTPNTEAFF.

This sequence joins TRBV5-1 and TRBJ2-1; maybe TRBD1 (6 bases). Germline loops: CDR1 SGHRS, CDR2 YFSETQ. The ends were cut back, 3 bases at V and 2 bases at J, with 12 bases in the middle. The CDR3 is 15 amino acids. The CDR3 DNA reads TGCGCCAGCAGCTCCACAGGGCCAGCCTACAATGAGCAGTTCTTC. Translation: CASSSTGPAYNEQFF.

This rearrangement joins TRBV4-1 to TRBJ2-5, with 9 bases lining up with TRBD2. Trimming took 7 bases from V and 3 from J; bases not matched to a gene: 9. The germline V gene encodes CDR1 MGHRA and CDR2 YSYEKL. The CDR3 consists of 15 residues. CDR3 DNA sequence: TGCGCCAGCACGGTGGGTAGCGGGGGAAAAGAGACCCAGTACTTC. It translates to CASTVGSGGKETQYF.

The genes are TRBV7-3 and TRBJ2-1; TRBD2 matches 12 bases. The CDR3 loop spans 16 amino acids. From germline, CDR1 is SGHTA and CDR2 FQGTGA. The junction had 11 bases not matched to a gene; V was cut back by 5 bases and J by 9 bases. The CDR3 nucleotides are TGTGCCAGCAGCCGGACCCTAGCGGGAGGGCCGGGTGAGCAGTTCTTC. Translating gives CASSRTLAGGPGEQFF.

J is TRBJ2-5 and V is TRBV25-1, with D perhaps given as TRBD1 or TRBD2 (7 bases each). Germline assignment: CDR1 MGHDK and CDR2 SYGVNS. This CDR3 has 16 amino acids. V lost 1 base to trimming and J lost 9 bases, with 21 bases between them. The CDR3, as DNA: TGTGCCAGCAGTGAATGGGGAGGGGGCTTTTATGGGGCCCAGTACTTC. It is translated as CASSEWGGGFYGAQYF.

The V and J genes are TRBV15 and TRBJ2-6, with no clear D. Germline CDR1 and CDR2: LNHNV and YYDKDF (reference sequence). This CDR3 is built from 17 residues. The germline V and J ends were trimmed by 5 bases and 0 bases, with 14 bases remaining between them. DNA for the CDR3: TGTGCCACCAGCCCCAGAGGCCAGCCCTCTGGGGCCAACGTCCTGACTTTC. Translating gives CATSPRGQPSGANVLTF. The variable domain in full, with the rest retrieved from reference TRBV15 and TRBJ2-6, is DAMVIQNPRYQVTQFGKPVTLSCSQTLNHNVMYWYQQKSSQAPKLLFHYYDKDFNNEADTPDNFQSRRPNTSFCFLDIRSPGLGDTAMYLCATSPRGQPSGANVLTFGAGSRLTVL.

This clone was found once. V usage is TRBV4-1 and J usage is TRBJ2-5; a weak D match, TRBD1 (5 bases). The J call may be wrong; the DNA end is better matched by TRBJ2-7. The CDR3 is 12 amino acids. Germline CDR1 and CDR2: MGHRA and YSYEKL. CDR3 protein: CASSPQGFEQYF. CDR3 in DNA: TGCGCCAGCAGCCCCCAGGGCTTCGAGCAGTACTTC.

In this sample, this clone turned up once. The rearrangement links TRBV9 to TRBJ2-3, with unresolved D. Germline V lookup: CDR1 SGDLS, CDR2 YYNGEE. Between the trimmed V and J ends, which lost 3 bases and 0 bases, there was a span of 14 bases. The CDR3 spans 16 residues. In nucleotides, the CDR3 is TGTGCCAGCAGCGATAGCCCCAAAGATAGCACAGATACGCAGTATTTT. Its protein product is CASSDSPKDSTDTQYF.

The CDR3 DNA reads TGTGCCAGCTCACCAGAGGAGCTAGCCAAAAACATTCAGTACTTC. Its translation: CASSPEELAKNIQYF. The chain couples TRBV18 to TRBJ2-4; D gene ambiguous. From germline, CDR1 is KGHSH and CDR2 LQKENI. There are 15 residues in the CDR3. V gave up 2 bases and J gave up 0 bases, with 8 bases separating them.

This chain uses TRBV27 with TRBJ2-5, with 9 nucleotides matching TRBD2. The V gene end was trimmed by 4 bases and the J gene end by 6 bases; junction bases not matched to a gene: 12. The germline V gene encodes CDR1 MNHEY and CDR2 SMNVEV (reference sequence). The CDR3 loop spans 16 amino acids. The CDR3 DNA is TGTGCCAGCAGTTACATCCTAGCGGGATCCGTGAAGACCCAGTACTTC. It yields the protein CASSYILAGSVKTQYF.

V and J are TRBV4-1 and TRBJ2-4; D uncertain. The germline V gene has CDR1 MGHRA and CDR2 YSYEKL. CDR3 length equals 16 residues. Trimming removed 5 bases at V and 2 bases at J, with 16 bases between. CDR3 in amino acids: CASSEIEEVSKNIQYF. For the CDR3, the DNA is TGCGCCAGCAGCGAGATTGAGGAAGTTTCCAAAAACATTCAGTACTTC.

This rearrangement joins TRBV4-1 to TRBJ2-7; possible D gene TRBD1, 6 bases. The CDR3 consists of 14 residues. Per germline, CDR1 MGHRA and CDR2 YSYEKL. Deletions cut 3 bases from V and 2 bases from J, with 11 bases between. CDR3 loop: CASSQTGFPYEQYF. The CDR3 coding sequence is TGCGCCAGCAGCCAGACAGGCTTTCCCTACGAGCAGTACTTC.

The chain joins TRBV6-1 to TRBJ1-5; D is perhaps TRBD1 (5 bases). This CDR3 has 14 amino acids. Germline lookup yields CDR1 MNHNS and CDR2 SASEGT. V was cut by 3 bases and J by 4 bases, with 10 bases left in between. CDR3 region: CASSEGGRNQPQHF. CDR3 coding DNA: TGTGCCAGCAGTGAGGGGGGACGGAATCAGCCCCAGCATTTT.

V gene TRBV28 combines with J gene TRBJ1-2; D is possibly TRBD1 (6 bases). This CDR3 has 17 amino acids. CDR1 and CDR2 (germline): MDHEN, SYDVKM. V was trimmed by 2 bases and J by 5 bases, leaving 21 bases between them. CDR3 protein: CASSLRGTSRVRYGYTF. CDR3 nucleotide sequence: TGTGCCAGCAGTTTAAGGGGGACTTCAAGGGTTAGGTATGGCTACACCTTC.

The V gene is TRBV18, the J gene TRBJ1-1; unclear D gene. Germline V CDR1 and CDR2: KGHSH, LQKENI. This CDR3 spans 18 amino acids. The ends were cut back, 4 bases at V and 0 bases at J, with 21 bases in the middle. In DNA, the CDR3 is TGTGCCAGCTCACTTATATCGGCCCTAGTACTCATGAACACTGAAGCTTTCTTT. Its translation: CASSLISALVLMNTEAFF.

The J gene is TRBJ2-7, the V gene TRBV28; the D is unclear. Germline V gives CDR1 MDHEN, CDR2 SYDVKM. CDR3 length equals 14 residues. V shed 4 bases and J shed 0 bases, with 10 bases lying between them. CDR3 in DNA: TGTGCCAGCAGTTCCTACCAGAGCTCCTACGAGCAGTACTTC. This codes for CASSSYQSSYEQYF.

The V call is TRBV9, the J call TRBJ1-2; 12 nucleotides align to TRBD1. The CDR3 has 17 residues. Trimming took 4 bases from V and 2 from J; bases not matched to a gene: 9. CDR1 SGDLS and CDR2 YYNGEE come from the germline V gene. CDR3 DNA sequence: TGTGCCAGCAGCTCCTCACGGGACAGGGGGCGAAACTATGGCTACACCTTC. Translated, it gives CASSSSRDRGRNYGYTF.

V is TRBV7-9 and J is TRBJ2-6; no clear D gene. V lost 3 bases and J 0 bases, leaving 6 bases between the germline ends. The CDR3 loop spans 15 amino acids. Germline V gene sequence: CDR1 SEHNR, CDR2 FQNEAQ (reference sequence). The CDR3 nucleotides are TGTGCCAGCAGCTTGGAAGGCTCTGGGGCCAACGTCCTGACTTTC. Its protein product is CASSLEGSGANVLTF.

The chain links TRBV2 to TRBJ2-2; D may correspond to TRBD1 or TRBD2 (5 bases each). Trimming cost V 3 bases and J 1 base, with 9 bases left between them. The CDR3 is made up of 15 amino acids. Looked up from germline, CDR1 is SNHLY and CDR2 is FYNNEI. CDR3 coding DNA: TGTGCCAGCAGTGAGGGGACGGAGAACACCGGGGAGCTGTTTTTT. Translating it yields CASSEGTENTGELFF.

This chain uses TRBV10-3 with TRBJ2-3, with 9 bases that match TRBD1. Germline CDR1 and CDR2: ENHRY and SYGVKD. CDR3 length: 16 amino acids. The ends lost 5 bases at V and 5 bases at J; junction bases unmatched: 11. The CDR3 sequence: CAISYPTGGAEDTQYF. The CDR3, as DNA: TGTGCCATCAGTTACCCCACAGGGGGCGCAGAAGATACGCAGTATTTT.